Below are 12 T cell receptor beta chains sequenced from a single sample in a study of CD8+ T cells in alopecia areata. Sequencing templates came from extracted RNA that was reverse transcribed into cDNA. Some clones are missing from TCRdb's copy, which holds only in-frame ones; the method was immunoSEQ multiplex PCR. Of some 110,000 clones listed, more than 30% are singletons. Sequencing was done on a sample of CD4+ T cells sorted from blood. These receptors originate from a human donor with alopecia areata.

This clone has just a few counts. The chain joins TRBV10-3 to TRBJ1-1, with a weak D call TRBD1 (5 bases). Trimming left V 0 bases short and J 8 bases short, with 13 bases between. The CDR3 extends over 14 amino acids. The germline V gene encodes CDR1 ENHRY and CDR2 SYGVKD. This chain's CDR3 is CAISESSGAREAFF. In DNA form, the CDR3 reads TGTGCCATCAGTGAGTCGAGCGGGGCTCGGGAAGCTTTCTTT.

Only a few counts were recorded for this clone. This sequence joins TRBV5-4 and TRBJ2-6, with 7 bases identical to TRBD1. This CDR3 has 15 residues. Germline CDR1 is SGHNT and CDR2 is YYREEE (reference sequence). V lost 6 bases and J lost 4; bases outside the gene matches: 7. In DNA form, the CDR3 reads TGTGCCAGCACCTCGACAGGGTCCGGGGCCAACGTCCTGACTTTC. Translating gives CASTSTGSGANVLTF.

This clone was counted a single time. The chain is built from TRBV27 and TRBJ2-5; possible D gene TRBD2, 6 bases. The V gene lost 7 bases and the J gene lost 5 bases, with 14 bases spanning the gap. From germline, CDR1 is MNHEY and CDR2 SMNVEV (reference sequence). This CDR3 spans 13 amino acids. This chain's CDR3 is CASTRAGSETQYF. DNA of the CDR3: TGTGCCAGCACCCGGGCCGGGAGCGAGACCCAGTACTTC.

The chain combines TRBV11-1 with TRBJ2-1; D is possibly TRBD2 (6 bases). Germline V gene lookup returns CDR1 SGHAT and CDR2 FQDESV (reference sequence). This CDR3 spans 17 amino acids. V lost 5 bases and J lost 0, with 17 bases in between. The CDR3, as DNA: TGTGCCAGCAGCCAACTGCGCGGGATCCTCTCCTACAATGAGCAGTTCTTC. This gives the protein CASSQLRGILSYNEQFF. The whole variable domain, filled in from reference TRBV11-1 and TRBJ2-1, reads EAEVAQSPRYKITEKSQAVAFWCDPISGHATLYWYRQILGQGPELLVQFQDESVVDDSQLPKDRFSAERLKGVDSTLKIQPAELGDSAMYLCASSQLRGILSYNEQFFGPGTRLTVL.

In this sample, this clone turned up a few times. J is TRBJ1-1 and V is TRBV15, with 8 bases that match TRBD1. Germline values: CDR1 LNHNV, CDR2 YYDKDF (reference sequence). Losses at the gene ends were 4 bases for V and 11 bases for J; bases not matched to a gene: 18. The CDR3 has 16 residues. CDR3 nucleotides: TGTGCCACCAGCATGAGACAGGGGACACTATCGGGTACCGCTTTCTTT. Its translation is CATSMRQGTLSGTAFF.

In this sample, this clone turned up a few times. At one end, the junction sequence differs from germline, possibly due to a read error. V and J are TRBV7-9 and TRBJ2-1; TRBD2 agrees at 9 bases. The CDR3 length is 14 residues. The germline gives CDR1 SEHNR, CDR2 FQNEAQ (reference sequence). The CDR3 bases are TGTGCCAGCAGCTCGATCTTACCGGGACTAGCTTCTCTCTTC. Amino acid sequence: CASSSILPGLASLF. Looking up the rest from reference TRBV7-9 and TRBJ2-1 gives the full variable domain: DTGVSQNPRHKITKRGQNVTFRCDPISEHNRLYWYRQTLGQGPEFLTYFQNEAQLEKSRLLSDRFSAERPKGSFSTLEIQRTEQGDSAMYLCASSSILPGLASLFGPGTRLTVL.

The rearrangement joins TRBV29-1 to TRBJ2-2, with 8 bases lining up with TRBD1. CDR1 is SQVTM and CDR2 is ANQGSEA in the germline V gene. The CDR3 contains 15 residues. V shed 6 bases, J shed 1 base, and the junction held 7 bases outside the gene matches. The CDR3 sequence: CSVTGGQGNTGELFF. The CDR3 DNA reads TGCAGCGTGACTGGTGGACAGGGGAACACCGGGGAGCTGTTTTTT.

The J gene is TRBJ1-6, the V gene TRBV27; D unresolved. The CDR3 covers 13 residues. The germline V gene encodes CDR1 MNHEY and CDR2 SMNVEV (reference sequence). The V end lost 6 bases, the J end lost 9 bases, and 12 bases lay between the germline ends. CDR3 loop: CASSPFPFSPLHF. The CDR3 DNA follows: TGTGCCAGCAGCCCGTTCCCATTTTCACCCCTCCACTTT.

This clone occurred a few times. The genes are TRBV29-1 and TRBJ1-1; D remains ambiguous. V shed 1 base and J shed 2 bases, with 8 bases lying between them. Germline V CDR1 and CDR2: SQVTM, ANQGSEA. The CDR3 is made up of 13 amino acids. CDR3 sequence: CSVEGALNTEAFF. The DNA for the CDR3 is TGCAGCGTTGAAGGTGCCCTTAACACTGAAGCTTTCTTT.

As DNA, the CDR3 is TGTGCCACCAGCAGAGCGGCAGATTATGGGTTCTACGAGCAGTACTTC. This encodes CATSRAADYGFYEQYF. The gene calls are TRBV15 and TRBJ2-7; D remains ambiguous. Trimming shortened V by 1 base and J by 3 bases, and 16 bases separated the two germline ends. From germline, CDR1 is LNHNV and CDR2 YYDKDF (reference sequence). The CDR3 length is 16 residues.

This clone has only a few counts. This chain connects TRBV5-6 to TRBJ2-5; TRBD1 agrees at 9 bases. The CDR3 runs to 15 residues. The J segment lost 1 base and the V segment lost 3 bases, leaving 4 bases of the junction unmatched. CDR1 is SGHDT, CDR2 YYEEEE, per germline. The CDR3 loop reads CASSSTTGGQETQYF. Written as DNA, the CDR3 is TGTGCCAGCAGCTCGACGACAGGGGGCCAAGAGACCCAGTACTTC.

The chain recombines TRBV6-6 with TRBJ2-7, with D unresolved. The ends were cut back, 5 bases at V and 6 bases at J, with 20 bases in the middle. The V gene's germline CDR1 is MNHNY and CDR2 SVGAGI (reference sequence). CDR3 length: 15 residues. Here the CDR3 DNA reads TGTGCCAGCAGTCCACCCTGGGGTGTTTGGGCCGAGCAGTACTTC. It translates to CASSPPWGVWAEQYF.